The sequence of this T cell receptor (beta chain) was determined in a study of blood T cell repertoires in COVID-19. Across the study: PBMCs, B-cell-depleted T cells, or T cells were the source of the cDNA or gDNA that made up the material.

Method: immunoSEQ multiplex PCR; TCRdb's copy keeps in-frame clones and lacks some. This table has 280,000 or so clones, under 90% appearing once. V was trimmed by 0 bases and J by 3 bases, leaving 8 bases between them. CDR3 length equals 14 residues. Germline V gene lookup returns CDR1 KGHSH and CDR2 LQKENI. Material: peripheral blood. This chain connects TRBV18 to TRBJ2-5, with D possibly being TRBD2 (6 bases). This TCR was recovered from a woman aged 45-60 years who had recovered from COVID-19. CDR3 DNA sequence: TGTGCCAGCTCACCACCAGGAGGGAAAGAGACCCAGTACTTC. Encoded protein: CASSPPGGKETQYF.